The TCR beta chain described here comes from a study of T cells in localized non-small cell lung cancer. Notes on the study in general: A single tumor region was sequenced, leaving heterogeneity possible. Within adjacent lung there appeared a median approximately 60 of the top 100 tumor clones. Adjacent uninvolved lung had the highest clonality, suggesting focused antigen responses.

A word on this clone: The target antigen is unknown.

V gave up 5 bases and J gave up 5 bases; unmatched junction bases: 8. The CDR3 runs 15 residues. In germline, CDR1 is SGHNT, CDR2 YENEEA. The table came from immunoSEQ multiplex PCR; TCRdb's copy has only in-frame clones and leaves some out. Of tens of thousands of clones in the sample, around 84% were seen once. The V gene is TRBV11-3, the J gene TRBJ2-5; 10 nucleotides match TRBD2. The TCR sequence derives from a male donor aged 60 or older with stage III lung adenocarcinoma. Sequencing was performed on peripheral blood, taken before any cancer treatment. The CDR3, as DNA: TGTGCCAGCAGCCGAACGTCGGGACTAGCGGAGACCCAGTACTTC. Protein sequence: CASSRTSGLAETQYF.